One sample yielded the 30 T cell receptor beta chains listed below, sequenced in a study of circulating CD8 cells and anti-PD-1 response in melanoma. TCR libraries were prepared from roughly 14 ng of total RNA with the QIAseq Immune Repertoire TCR panel. TCRdb processed the reads anew with MiXCR; each CDR3 protein has one entry. The sample consists of about 1,400 distinct CDR3 sequences, around 9.5% of them appearing once. Live CD3+CD8+TCRalphabeta+ cells were sorted into four subsets by PD-1 and/or TIGIT. The input for sequencing was CD8+ T cells from PBMCs, taken at baseline or after one month of anti-PD-1 therapy (not recorded which). These receptors were obtained from a human donor with melanoma.

By its share, this clonotype is medium-sized. CDR3 in DNA: TGTGCCAGCAGCTCCGCTAGCGGGGGGGGCGGCCCCTATACCTACGAGCAGTACTTC. The encoded protein is CASSSASGGGGPYTYEQYF. The chain has TRBV5-6 and TRBJ2-7; 12 bases agree with TRBD2. Germline V gene lookup returns CDR1 SGHDT and CDR2 YYEEEE. The CDR3 consists of 19 residues. Trimming removed 3 bases from V and 2 bases from J; junction bases left unmatched: 15.

This clonotype is medium-sized. The chain joins TRBV9 to TRBJ2-6; D remains unclear. The V and J ends lost 0 bases and 0 bases respectively, with 7 bases between them. The CDR3 has 16 amino acids. CDR1 and CDR2 (germline): SGDLS, YYNGEE. CDR3 nucleotide sequence: TGTGCCAGCAGCGTAGCCCACATCTCTGGGGCCAACGTCCTGACTTTC. It is translated as CASSVAHISGANVLTF.

Sample share makes this clonotype medium-sized. The chain couples TRBV24-1 to TRBJ2-3, with a possible D match to TRBD2 (5 bases). Deletions cut 4 bases from V and 4 bases from J, with 11 bases between. The CDR3 contains 14 residues. Germline assignment: CDR1 KGHDR and CDR2 SFDVKD. CDR3 DNA sequence: TGTGCCACCAGTGAAGGCGGGTTTCCAGATACGCAGTATTTT. Its protein is CATSEGGFPDTQYF.

In this sample, this clonotype is medium-sized. The chain links TRBV30 to TRBJ2-1; 10 positions agree with TRBD2. The junction had 1 base not matched to a gene; V was cut back by 1 base and J by 4 bases. Germline V CDR1 and CDR2: GTSNPN, SVGIG (reference sequence). CDR3 size: 14 residues. This chain's CDR3 is CAWSELAGYNEQFF. The CDR3 DNA sequence: TGTGCCTGGAGTGAACTAGCGGGATACAATGAGCAGTTCTTC.

This clonotype ranks as medium-sized. This chain uses TRBV12-3 or TRBV12-4 with TRBJ2-1; the match to TRBD2 covers 8 bases. V was clipped by 6 bases and J by 3 bases; unmatched bases: 7. The CDR3 contains 15 residues. CDR3 sequence: CASSPSGGGYNEQFF. The CDR3 coding sequence is TGTGCCAGCAGCCCCAGCGGGGGCGGCTACAATGAGCAGTTCTTC.

This clonotype is medium-sized in the sample. This chain uses TRBV3-1 with TRBJ2-1; the match to TRBD2 covers 15 bases. V was pared by 4 bases and J by 10 bases, with 5 bases of the junction left unmatched. Germline assignment: CDR1 LGHDT and CDR2 YNNKEL (reference sequence). This CDR3 comprises 15 residues. CDR3 sequence: CASSRTSGGAGEQFF. Written as DNA, the CDR3 is TGTGCCAGCAGCCGGACTAGCGGGGGGGCTGGGGAGCAGTTCTTC.

Relative to its sample, this clonotype is medium-sized. The rearrangement uses TRBV27 and TRBJ2-6, with TRBD2 matching 7 bases. CDR1 and CDR2 (germline): MNHEY, SMNVEV (reference sequence). The CDR3 is 17 residues long. The V segment lost 8 bases and the J segment 0 bases; nucleotides outside the gene matches: 10. The CDR3 nucleotides read TGTGCCAGCCTCTTATTCTGGGGGGGCTCTGGGGCCAACGTCCTGACTTTC. The encoded protein is CASLLFWGGSGANVLTF.

This clonotype qualifies as large. This rearrangement joins TRBV19 to TRBJ2-2, with TRBD1 as a possible D gene (6 bases). The V end was cut by 9 bases, the J end by 3 bases, with 11 bases between. Per germline, CDR1 LNHDA and CDR2 SQIVND (reference sequence). The CDR3 has 13 residues. The CDR3 nucleotides are TGTGCCAGCCAGGGGTGGGACACCGGGGAGCTGTTTTTT. Protein: CASQGWDTGELFF.

This clonotype is categorized as medium-sized. This chain connects TRBV5-6 to TRBJ2-7, with D hard to call. The CDR3 runs 13 residues. Germline-derived CDR1 and CDR2 are SGHDT and YYEEEE. The V and J ends lost 0 bases and 3 bases respectively, with 7 bases between them. CDR3 in amino acids: CASSLGPNYEQYF. CDR3 DNA sequence: TGTGCCAGCAGCTTGGGTCCGAACTACGAGCAGTACTTC.

This clonotype counts as large (0.1 to 1%). The genes are TRBV19 and TRBJ2-1; TRBD2 aligns across 13 bases. V shed 5 bases and J 5 bases; nucleotides not matched to a gene: 3. In germline, CDR1 is LNHDA, CDR2 SQIVND (reference sequence). This CDR3 is built from 15 residues. CDR3 DNA: TGTGCCAGTAGTGCGACTAGCGGGGGGAACAATGAGCAGTTCTTC. Protein: CASSATSGGNNEQFF.

By share, this clonotype ranks as medium-sized. The chain is built from TRBV29-1 and TRBJ1-1; D is uncertain. V was cut by 4 bases and J by 0 bases, with 6 bases left in between. Germline lookup yields CDR1 SQVTM and CDR2 ANQGSEA. There are 12 residues in the CDR3. The CDR3 spells CSVGGMNTEAFF. CDR3 nucleotide sequence: TGCAGCGTTGGTGGGATGAACACTGAAGCTTTCTTT.

By sample fraction, this clonotype is large. One junction end disagrees with the germline gene, perhaps due to a read error. The chain links TRBV19 to TRBJ2-5, with 11 bases that match TRBD2. Germline CDR1 and CDR2: LNHDA and SQIVND (reference sequence). CDR3 size: 16 residues. CDR3 in DNA: TGTGCCAGTAGTGCGTCAACCGGGACTAGCGGTGAGACCCAGTACTTT. Translated: CASSASTGTSGETQYF.

This clonotype rates as medium-sized. The V and J genes are TRBV19 and TRBJ2-5; the match to TRBD1 covers 8 bases. Trimming removed 6 bases from V and 4 bases from J; junction bases left unmatched: 4. The CDR3 contains 13 residues. Germline CDR1 reads LNHDA; CDR2 reads SQIVND (reference sequence). The CDR3: CASSPTGGETQYF. The CDR3 bases are TGTGCCAGTAGCCCAACAGGGGGAGAGACCCAGTACTTC. Full variable domain (rest looked up from reference TRBV19 and TRBJ2-5): DGGITQSPKYLFRKEGQNVTLSCEQNLNHDAMYWYRQDPGQGLRLIYYSQIVNDFQKGDIAEGYSVSREKKESFPLTVTSAQKNPTAFYLCASSPTGGETQYFGPGTRLLVL.

Judged by abundance, this clonotype is large (0.1 to 1%). The V gene is TRBV9, the J gene TRBJ2-1, with a tentative D call TRBD2 (6 bases). The CDR3 contains 13 residues. V dropped 0 bases and J dropped 6 bases, with 7 bases sitting between them. The germline V gene encodes CDR1 SGDLS and CDR2 YYNGEE. CDR3 protein: CASSVGRGNEQFF. For the CDR3, the DNA is TGTGCCAGCAGCGTAGGGCGGGGCAATGAGCAGTTCTTC.

In regard to this clonotype: A much larger clone is a single base away; this may be a read error. The CDR3 ends on some other residue instead of the conserved phenylalanine or tryptophan, so this is likely a read error. The chain uses TRBV7-2 and TRBJ2-5, with 11 bases that match TRBD2. The CDR3 totals 15 residues. Losses at the gene ends were 7 bases for V and 1 base for J; bases not matched to a gene: 5. Germline V CDR1 and CDR2: SGHTA, FQGNSA. In DNA, the CDR3 is TGTGCCAGCACCCTAGCGGGGGGCCCCCAAGAGACCCAGTACCTC. This gives the protein CASTLAGGPQETQYL.

A word on this clonotype: Because the CDR3 is missing its conserved closing phenylalanine or tryptophan, this is likely a read error. V gene TRBV4-1 combines with J gene TRBJ2-7; D may correspond to TRBD1 or TRBD2 (5 bases each). This CDR3 is built from 16 residues. Germline lookup yields CDR1 MGHRA and CDR2 YSYEKL. V gave up 0 bases and J gave up 5 bases, with 17 bases separating them. CDR3 DNA: TGCGCCAGCAGCCAAGACGGGACCTGGCGGACTGACGAGCAGTACTTA. Residues: CASSQDGTWRTDEQYL.

A word on this clonotype: A far larger clone is one base from this, pointing to a likely read error. This chain links TRBV13 with TRBJ2-7; 7 bases align to TRBD1. The CDR3 loop spans 13 amino acids. V shed 6 bases and J 5 bases; nucleotides not matched to a gene: 7. Germline V gene lookup returns CDR1 PRHDT and CDR2 FYEKMQ (reference sequence). CDR3 bases: TGTGCCAGCAGTGGGACAGAAGACCACGAGCAGTACTTC. Its protein is CASSGTEDHEQYF.

This clonotype is medium-sized (0.01 to 0.1%) within its sample. V and J are TRBV19 and TRBJ2-7, with D possibly being TRBD2 (6 bases). Per the germline V gene, CDR1 is LNHDA and CDR2 is SQIVND (reference sequence). Trimming pared 3 bases from V and 3 bases from J, leaving 9 bases between. This CDR3 is built from 13 residues. This chain's CDR3 is CASSIGGNYEQYF. The CDR3, as DNA: TGTGCCAGTAGTATTGGGGGGAACTACGAGCAGTACTTC.

This clonotype ranks as large (0.1 to 1%). The V and J genes are TRBV21-1 and TRBJ2-7; the table calls TRBD1, which could not be checked here. TRBV21-1 is a pseudogene segment. The CDR3 has 17 residues. The CDR3 coding sequence is TGTGCCAGCACCGACACCGTTAGCCGGGACAAGTCCTACGAGCAGTACTTC. This codes for CASTDTVSRDKSYEQYF.

Comments on this clonotype: The junction differs from germline at one of its ends, possibly a read error. The chain combines TRBV9 with TRBJ1-3, with unresolved D. The CDR3 is made up of 15 amino acids. The germline V gene has CDR1 SGDLS and CDR2 YYNGEE. CDR3 residues: CASSVTGDSGNAIYF. DNA of the CDR3: TGTGCCAGCAGCGTAACCGGAGACTCTGGAAACGCCATATATTTT. Complete variable domain (other parts from reference TRBV9 and TRBJ1-3): DSGVTQTPKHLITATGQRVTLRCSPRSGDLSVYWYQQSLDQGLQFLIQYYNGEERAKGNILERFSAQQFPDLHSELNLSSLELGDSALYFCASSVTGDSGNAIYFGEGSWLTVV.

This clonotype is termed large. This chain links TRBV2 with TRBJ2-3; maybe TRBD2 (6 bases). From germline, CDR1 is SNHLY and CDR2 FYNNEI. The ends were cut back, 7 bases at V and 4 bases at J, with 15 bases in the middle. The length of the CDR3 is 14 residues. The CDR3 nucleotides are TGTGCCAGCAAAACTTCGACTAGTGCAGATACGCAGTATTTT. Residues: CASKTSTSADTQYF.

A note on this clonotype: This may arise from a read error, as a much more abundant clone is one base away. No conserved phenylalanine or tryptophan is present at the end of the CDR3, so a read error is the likely explanation. CDR3 sequence: CASSLGDTEAFY. Written as DNA, the CDR3 is TGCGCCAGCAGCCTTGGGGACACTGAAGCTTTCTAT. J is TRBJ1-1 and V is TRBV4-3; D gene uncertain. Germline values: CDR1 LGHNA, CDR2 YSLEER. Between the trimmed V and J ends, which lost 4 bases and 3 bases, there was a span of 6 bases. CDR3 length equals 12 residues.

By share, this clonotype ranks as large. V usage is TRBV24-1 and J usage is TRBJ1-5, with 8 bases matching TRBD1. Germline lookup yields CDR1 KGHDR and CDR2 SFDVKD. The V gene end was trimmed by 7 bases and the J gene end by 3 bases; junction bases not matched to a gene: 4. This CDR3 has 14 residues. The DNA of the CDR3 is TGTGCCACCAGCCCGGGACAGGACAATCAGCCCCAGCATTTT. It encodes CATSPGQDNQPQHF.

By share, this clonotype ranks as large. The gene calls are TRBV19 and TRBJ1-2, with D unresolved. The CDR3 extends over 12 amino acids. Trimming cost V 1 base and J 8 bases, with 8 bases left between them. Looked up from germline, CDR1 is LNHDA and CDR2 is SQIVND (reference sequence). CDR3 loop: CASSIAPLGYTF. CDR3 sequence (DNA): TGTGCCAGTAGTATAGCCCCATTGGGCTACACCTTC. The full variable domain, in which reference TRBV19 and TRBJ1-2 provide the parts outside the CDR3, is DGGITQSPKYLFRKEGQNVTLSCEQNLNHDAMYWYRQDPGQGLRLIYYSQIVNDFQKGDIAEGYSVSREKKESFPLTVTSAQKNPTAFYLCASSIAPLGYTFGSGTRLTVV.

Within the sample, this clonotype is large. The chain couples TRBV10-3 to TRBJ1-5, with a possible D match to TRBD1 (5 bases). CDR1 ENHRY and CDR2 SYGVKD come from the germline V gene. CDR3 length: 15 amino acids. V lost 3 bases, J lost 6 bases, and 15 bases lay in between. CDR3 coding DNA: TGTGCCATCAGTGAAAGAGGGGTGACGGCTCAGCCCCAGCATTTT. Its translation is CAISERGVTAQPQHF.

Within the sample, this clonotype is medium-sized. The rearrangement joins TRBV5-1 to TRBJ2-7; 11 bases agree with TRBD2. V lost 1 base and J lost 5; bases outside the gene matches: 11. The CDR3 extends over 17 amino acids. From germline, CDR1 is SGHRS and CDR2 YFSETQ. CDR3 residues: CASSLSPSGGNFDEQYF. CDR3 nucleotides: TGCGCCAGCAGCTTGTCGCCTAGCGGGGGGAATTTCGACGAGCAGTACTTC.

A few counts support this clonotype. A read error is possible here, since a much larger clone lies one base away. This rearrangement joins TRBV20-1 to TRBJ2-5, with TRBD2 matching over 7 bases. This CDR3 comprises 13 residues. V shed 0 bases, J shed 7 bases, and the junction held 5 bases outside the gene matches. Germline CDR1 DFQATT, CDR2 SNEGSKA (reference sequence). CDR3 DNA: TGCAGTGCTAGAGACCCTGGCGGGGGGACCCAGTACTTC. It is translated as CSARDPGGGTQYF.

This clonotype has more than one count but fewer than ten. An end of the junction does not agree with germline; a read error may underlie this. The genes are TRBV12-5 and TRBJ1-1; TRBD1 might be the D (5 bases). The length of the CDR3 is 13 residues. Germline assignment: CDR1 LGHNT and CDR2 FRNRAP. The CDR3 sequence: CASGLVGGSEAFF. The CDR3 coding sequence is TGTGCTAGTGGTTTGGTCGGGGGGTCTGAGGCTTTCTTT.

This clonotype is classed as large. The rearrangement links TRBV19 to TRBJ2-7; TRBD1 matches 8 bases. CDR1 LNHDA and CDR2 SQIVND come from the germline V gene (reference sequence). The CDR3 length is 13 residues. V dropped 9 bases and J dropped 6; count of bases not matched to a gene: 10. In nucleotides, the CDR3 is TGTGCCAGCCAGGGGGCCCAAATGGGCGAGCAGTACTTC. Translating it yields CASQGAQMGEQYF.

The chain employs TRBV27 and TRBJ2-7, with TRBD2 identical over 7 bases. V lost 3 bases to trimming and J lost 5 bases; unmatched junction nucleotides: 4. Germline values: CDR1 MNHEY, CDR2 SMNVEV (reference sequence). The CDR3 has 13 amino acids. This CDR3 reads CASSLGLLNEQYF. CDR3 nucleotides: TGTGCCAGCAGTTTGGGACTACTCAACGAGCAGTACTTC.